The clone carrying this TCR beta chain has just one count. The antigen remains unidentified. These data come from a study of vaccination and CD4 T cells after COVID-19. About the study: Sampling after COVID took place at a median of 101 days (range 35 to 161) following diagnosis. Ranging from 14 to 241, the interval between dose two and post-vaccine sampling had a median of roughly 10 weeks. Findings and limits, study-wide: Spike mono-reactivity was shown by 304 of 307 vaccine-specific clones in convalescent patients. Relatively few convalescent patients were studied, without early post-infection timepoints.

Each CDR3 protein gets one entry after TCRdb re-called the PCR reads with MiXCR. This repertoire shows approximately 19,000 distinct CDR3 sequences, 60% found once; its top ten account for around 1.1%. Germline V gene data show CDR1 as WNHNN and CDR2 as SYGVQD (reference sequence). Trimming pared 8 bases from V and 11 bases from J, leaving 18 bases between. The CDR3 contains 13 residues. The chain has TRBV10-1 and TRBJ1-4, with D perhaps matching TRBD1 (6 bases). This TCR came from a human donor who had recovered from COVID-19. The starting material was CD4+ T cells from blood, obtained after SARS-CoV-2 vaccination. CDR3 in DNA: TGCGCCAGCGGGGGCGGGGACCGGCTTAAACTGTTTTTT. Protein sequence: CASGGGDRLKLFF.